A selection of T cell receptor beta chains follows, all from one sample in a study of vaccination and CD4 T cells after COVID-19. TCRdb re-derived calls from the PCR reads in MiXCR, one entry per CDR3 protein. This sample has approximately 20,000 distinct CDR3 sequences; approximately 39% occur once, and the top ten carry roughly 15%. These TCRs are of unknown antigen specificity. Sequenced material: cultured CD4+ T cells from blood. These receptors were taken from a human donor with COVID-19. The CDR3 runs from the conserved cysteine through the conserved F or W. A D gene is named only where the DNA matches it firmly. Clone size is stated in some rows and not others, as once, few, many or a class when expanded.

clone size,J gene,D gene,V gene,CDR3 DNA,CDR3 protein
NA,TRBJ1-3,NA,TRBV29-1,TGCAGCGTTGAACCACGAGGGAGGGGAGGTCGGGACACCATATATTTT,CSVEPRGRGGRDTIYF
NA,TRBJ2-6,TRBD1,TRBV7-3,TGTGCCAGCAGTCGGGACAGGGTGGGGGGCTCTGGGGCCAACGTCCTGACTTTC,CASSRDRVGGSGANVLTF
few,TRBJ1-6,NA,TRBV27,TGTGCCAGCAGTCCAACGGCTGATAATTCACCCCTCCACTTT,CASSPTADNSPLHF
NA,TRBJ2-3,NA,TRBV12-5,TGTGCTAGTGGACTAGCTGGCACAGATACGCAGTATTTT,CASGLAGTDTQYF
NA,TRBJ2-3,NA,TRBV20-1,TGCAGTGCTAGAGGGATGCGAGTCACAGATACGCAGTATTTT,CSARGMRVTDTQYF
few,TRBJ2-5,TRBD2,TRBV20-1,TGCAGTGCTAGCCCTAGCGGGCCCCAAGAGACCCAGTACTTC,CSASPSGPQETQYF
NA,TRBJ1-6,TRBD1,TRBV5-4,TGTGCCAGCAGCGCAACGGGACAGGGTAATTCACCCCTCCACTTT,CASSATGQGNSPLHF
NA,TRBJ1-1,NA,TRBV19,TGTGCCAGTAGTATCGCAGGGACGGCCACTGAAGCTTTCTTT,CASSIAGTATEAFF
NA,TRBJ1-3,NA,TRBV7-2,TGTGCCAGCAGCCGATGGTGGCCAGGGAGCGCTGGAAACACCATATATTTT,CASSRWWPGSAGNTIYF
NA,TRBJ2-2,TRBD2,TRBV6-2/TRBV6-3,TGTGCCAGCCGTCGGGGGGGCAGTTCCGGGGAGCTGTTTTTT,CASRRGGSSGELFF
NA,TRBJ1-5,NA,TRBV1,TGCACCAGCAGCCTGCCGGGATCTCAAGGTCAGCCCCAGCATTTT,CTSSLPGSQGQPQHF
few,TRBJ1-5,NA,TRBV6-4,TGTGCCAGCAGTGCGGATGGAAATCAGCCCCAGCATTTT,CASSADGNQPQHF
few,TRBJ1-1,TRBD1,TRBV20-1,TGCAGTGCTAGAGAGGGACAGGGTGGCCCGGGTTCAGCTTTCTTT,CSAREGQGGPGSAFF
NA,TRBJ2-7,NA,TRBV2,TGTGCCAGCACAGAACAGGGCTACGAGCAGTACTTC,CASTEQGYEQYF
NA,TRBJ2-5,NA,TRBV20-1,TGCAGTCCGAGGGGAGGCGGGGTGGAGACCCAGTACTTC,CSPRGGGVETQYF
NA,TRBJ2-5,NA,TRBV7-2,TGTGCCAGCAGCTTAGCAGGGGGAGAGACCCAGTACTTC,CASSLAGGETQYF
NA,TRBJ1-2,NA,TRBV20-1,TGCAGTGCTCTTAACCCAGATAGTCCTAACTATGGCTACACCTTC,CSALNPDSPNYGYTF
few,TRBJ2-2,TRBD2,TRBV6-1,TGTGCCAGCAGACGAGGAGCGGGGGCCAACACCGGGGAGCTGTTTTTT,CASRRGAGANTGELFF
NA,TRBJ2-5,TRBD1,TRBV18,TGTGCCAGCTCACCAGTTACAGGGGGCCAAGAGACCCAGTACTTC,CASSPVTGGQETQYF
few,TRBJ2-2,NA,TRBV5-4,TGTGCCAGCAGCGCACTCCGGGCCGCGGGCACCGGGGAGCTGTTTTTT,CASSALRAAGTGELFF
once,TRBJ1-5,TRBD1,TRBV2,TGTGCCAGCAGTGATCACAGGGGTGATCAGCCCCAGCATTTT,CASSDHRGDQPQHF
NA,TRBJ1-1,NA,TRBV2,TGTGCCAGCATGTTCGGGGGGAACACTGAAGCTTTCTTT,CASMFGGNTEAFF
NA,TRBJ1-1,TRBD1,TRBV7-9,TGTGCCAGCAGCGGACGGACAGGGGGTAGGACTGAAGCTTTCTTT,CASSGRTGGRTEAFF
NA,TRBJ2-5,TRBD1,TRBV28,TGTGCCAGCAGTTCCCCCGGGACAGGGAAAGAGACCCAGTACTTC,CASSSPGTGKETQYF
NA,TRBJ2-7,TRBD2,TRBV20-1,TGCAGTGCTAGAGGGGTAGGGGAGGGTATTTGGTACGAGCAGTACTTC,CSARGVGEGIWYEQYF
few,TRBJ2-3,TRBD2,TRBV7-3,TGTGCCAGCAGCTTAACGGGACTAGCGGGGGGGCCTAGCACAGATACGCAGTATTTT,CASSLTGLAGGPSTDTQYF
few,TRBJ2-5,NA,TRBV5-1,TGCGCCAGCAGCTTGAGACAAATAGGGGAGACCCAGTACTTC,CASSLRQIGETQYF
NA,TRBJ1-2,NA,TRBV18,TGTGCCAGCTCACTCAGGGAAGACTATGGCTACACCTTC,CASSLREDYGYTF
few,TRBJ1-2,NA,TRBV11-2,TGTGCCAGCAGCTTAGGGGGGGGTCCTACTAACTATGGCTACACCTTC,CASSLGGGPTNYGYTF
NA,TRBJ1-6,TRBD1,TRBV6-2/TRBV6-3,TGTGCCAGCAGTTCCGAGGGAATGACAGGGGAGGGGTCACCCCTCCACTTT,CASSSEGMTGEGSPLHF